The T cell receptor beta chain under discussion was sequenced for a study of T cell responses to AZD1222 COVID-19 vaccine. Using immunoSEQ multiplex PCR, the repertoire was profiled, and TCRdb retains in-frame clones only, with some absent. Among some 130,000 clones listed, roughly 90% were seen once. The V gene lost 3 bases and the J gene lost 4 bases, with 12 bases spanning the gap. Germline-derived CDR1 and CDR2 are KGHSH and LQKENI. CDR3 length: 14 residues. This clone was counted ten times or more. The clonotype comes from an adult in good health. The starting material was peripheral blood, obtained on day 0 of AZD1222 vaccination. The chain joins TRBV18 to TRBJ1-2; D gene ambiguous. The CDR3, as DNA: TGTGCCAGCTCACCTCCGACGGAGTCCTATGGCTACACCTTC. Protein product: CASSPPTESYGYTF.